The present T cell receptor (beta chain) was sequenced within a study of a mutant IDH1 vaccine in newly diagnosed glioma. The assay was immunoSEQ multiplex PCR, and TCRdb's table has in-frame clones only and misses some. The table shows 40,000 or so clones, with around nine tenths occurring only once. Described time point: baseline, week 1 (first vaccination visit). Described treatment: pre-vaccination baseline after standard-of-care therapy. Germline CDR1 WNHNN, CDR2 SYGVQD (reference sequence). Deletions cut 11 bases from V and 2 bases from J, with 10 bases between. The CDR3 totals 12 residues. This chain links TRBV10-1 with TRBJ1-5; no reliable D call. The receptor was isolated from a man aged 18-30 years with glioma. Sequencing used PBMCs, obtained from a glioma patient treated with radiotherapy, temozolomide or both. The CDR3 bases are TGCGCCGGTAGTAGGTGCAATCAGCCCCAGCATTTT. It codes for CAGSRCNQPQHF.